Included here is one T cell receptor beta chain sequence, with context. Germline lookup yields CDR1 SGDLS and CDR2 YYNGEE. There are 14 residues in the CDR3. The V and J ends lost 0 bases and 6 bases respectively, with 13 bases between them. Only in-frame clones appear in the TCRdb table, and some are missing; sequencing was by immunoSEQ multiplex PCR. Of about 50,000 clones in the sample, approximately 95% were seen once. This sample is drawn from a study of T cell changes during pregnancy in multiple sclerosis. The origin of this receptor is a female donor with multiple sclerosis, enrolled in a pregnancy study. The material sequenced was CD4+ T cells from peripheral blood mononuclear cells, taken in the third trimester of pregnancy. The rearrangement uses TRBV9 and TRBJ2-7; D uncertain. DNA for the CDR3: TGTGCCAGCAGCGTAGGGCTAGTTGTCGGCGAGCAGTACTTC. Its protein product is CASSVGLVVGEQYF.